The rows below give T cell receptor beta chains drawn from one sample of a study of T cells and Merkel cell carcinoma outcomes. Libraries were prepared by immunoSEQ multiplex PCR; TCRdb keeps only in-frame clonotypes and omits some of them. This table holds 200 to 250 clones, around 92% found once. The sequencing sample was made of tumor tissue from Merkel cell carcinoma. The source of these receptors is a human donor with Merkel cell carcinoma. Each CDR3 is given without its conserved first and last residue. The order of the fields is CDR3 length, J gene, D gene, V gene, CDR3 protein. The D gene is left open where the match is weak.

>14|TRBJ1-1|-|TRBV18
ASSPYDQGQDTEAF
>11|TRBJ1-2|-|TRBV19
ASSQSGPYGYT
>13|TRBJ1-4|-|TRBV11-2
ASSPWIGGNEKLF
>12|TRBJ1-3|-|TRBV29-1
SVEYGQTGNTIY
>11|TRBJ1-1|TRBD1|TRBV29-1
SVEGRGTTEAF
>11|TRBJ1-3|TRBD1|TRBV30
AWDRGSGNTIY
>11|TRBJ2-7|-|TRBV29-1
SVEDRLSYEQY
>14|TRBJ2-5|-|TRBV28
ASSFPLSQGRETQY
>11|TRBJ1-2|-|TRBV19
ASSRGDLYGYT
>11|TRBJ2-3|TRBD2|TRBV30
AWGRGGGDTQY
>12|TRBJ2-1|TRBD2|TRBV29-1
SALLAGVYNEQF
>11|TRBJ2-3|-|TRBV30
AWSGGGVDTQY
>13|TRBJ1-2|TRBD1|TRBV5-4
ASSSGQARSYGYT
>13|TRBJ2-3|TRBD1|TRBV12-5
ASGTPGQGEDTQY
>15|TRBJ2-3|TRBD2|TRBV7-2
ASSPRTSGVSTDTQY
>11|TRBJ2-2|-|TRBV6-1
ASSEKGEGELF
>12|TRBJ2-5|-|TRBV7-2
ASTQGSFQETQY
>13|TRBJ1-2|-|TRBV7-9
ASSFTLAGVYGYT
>11|TRBJ1-5|-|TRBV4-2
ASSLDSNQPQH
>9|TRBJ1-1|TRBD1|TRBV7-2
ASTQGAEAF
>13|TRBJ1-2|-|TRBV5-1
ASSLVPGGVQGYT
>12|TRBJ2-1|TRBD2|TRBV13
ASSSSGGANEQF